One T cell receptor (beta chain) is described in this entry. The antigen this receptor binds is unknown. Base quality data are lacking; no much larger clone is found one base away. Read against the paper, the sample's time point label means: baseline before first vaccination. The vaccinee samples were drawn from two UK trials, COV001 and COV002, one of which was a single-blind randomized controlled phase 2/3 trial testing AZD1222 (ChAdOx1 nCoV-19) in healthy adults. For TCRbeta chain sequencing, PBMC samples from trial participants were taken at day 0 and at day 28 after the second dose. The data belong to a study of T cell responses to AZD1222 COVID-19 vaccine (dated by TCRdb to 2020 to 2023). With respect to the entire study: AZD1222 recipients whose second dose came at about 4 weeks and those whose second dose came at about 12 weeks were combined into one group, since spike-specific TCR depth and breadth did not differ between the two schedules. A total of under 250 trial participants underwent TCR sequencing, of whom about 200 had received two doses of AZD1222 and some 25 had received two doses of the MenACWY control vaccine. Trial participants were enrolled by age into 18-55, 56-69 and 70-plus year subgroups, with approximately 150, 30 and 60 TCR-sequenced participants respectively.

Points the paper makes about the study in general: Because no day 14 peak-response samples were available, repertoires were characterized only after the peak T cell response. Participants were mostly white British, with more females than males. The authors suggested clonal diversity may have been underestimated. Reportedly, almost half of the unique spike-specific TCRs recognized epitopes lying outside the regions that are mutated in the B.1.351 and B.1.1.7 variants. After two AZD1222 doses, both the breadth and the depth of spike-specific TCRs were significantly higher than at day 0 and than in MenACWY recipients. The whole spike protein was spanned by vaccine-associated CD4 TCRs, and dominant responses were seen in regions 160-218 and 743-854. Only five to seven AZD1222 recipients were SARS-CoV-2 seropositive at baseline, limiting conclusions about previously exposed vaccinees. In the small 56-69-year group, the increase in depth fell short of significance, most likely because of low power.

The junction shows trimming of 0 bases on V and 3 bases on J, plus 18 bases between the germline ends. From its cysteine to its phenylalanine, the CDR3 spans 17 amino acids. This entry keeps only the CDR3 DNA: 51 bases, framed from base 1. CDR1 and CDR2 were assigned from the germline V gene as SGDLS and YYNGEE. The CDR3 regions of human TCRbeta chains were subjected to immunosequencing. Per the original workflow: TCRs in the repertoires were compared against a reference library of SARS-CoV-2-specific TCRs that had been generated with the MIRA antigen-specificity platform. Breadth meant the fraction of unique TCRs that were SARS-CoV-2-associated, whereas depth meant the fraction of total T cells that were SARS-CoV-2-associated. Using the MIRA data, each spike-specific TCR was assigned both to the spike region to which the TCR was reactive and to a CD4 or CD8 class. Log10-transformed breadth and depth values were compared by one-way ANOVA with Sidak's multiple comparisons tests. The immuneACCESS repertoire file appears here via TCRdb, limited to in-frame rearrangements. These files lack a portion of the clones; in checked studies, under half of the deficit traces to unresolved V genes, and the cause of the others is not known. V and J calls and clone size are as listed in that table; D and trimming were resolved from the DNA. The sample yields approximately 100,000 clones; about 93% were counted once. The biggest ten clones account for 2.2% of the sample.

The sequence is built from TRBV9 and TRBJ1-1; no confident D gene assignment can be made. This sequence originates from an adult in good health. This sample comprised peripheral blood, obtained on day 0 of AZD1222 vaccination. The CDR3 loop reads CASSVGSGSLQDTEAFF. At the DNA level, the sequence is TGTGCCAGCAGCGTAGGGTCTGGGAGTCTTCAGGACACTGAAGCTTTCTTT.